A selection of T cell receptor beta chains follows, all from one sample in a study of CD4 T cells in relation to SARS-CoV-2 and coronaviruses. Some clones are missing from TCRdb's copy, which holds only in-frame ones; the method was immunoSEQ multiplex PCR. The table has about 38,000 clones, under 85% seen once; the top ten hold around 21%. These TCRs are of unknown antigen specificity. The sequencing input was memory CD4+ T cells from PBMCs, cultured in vitro. The source of these receptors is an adult with COVID-19. Both conserved end residues are part of each CDR3. The D gene is left open where the match is weak. The size entry is marked missing in some rows and otherwise reads once, few, many or a size class.

d_call j_call v_call clone_size cdr3_nt cdr3_aa
NA TRBJ2-3 TRBV11-2 NA TGTGCCAGCAGTGAAGGCACAGATACGCAGTATTTT CASSEGTDTQYF
TRBD1 TRBJ2-3 TRBV5-1 NA TGCGCCAGCAGCCTCTTAGGACAGGGAAGCACAGATACGCAGTATTTT CASSLLGQGSTDTQYF
NA TRBJ1-5 TRBV10-1 NA TGCGCCAGCAGGGGGGCAGCCGTCCGGCCCCAGCATTTT CASRGAAVRPQHF
NA TRBJ1-2 TRBV29-1 NA TGCAGCGTCATAAAGACCAACTATGGCTACACCTTC CSVIKTNYGYTF
NA TRBJ2-1 TRBV21-1 NA TGTGCCATCACTAGCGGGAGGAATGAGCAGTTCTTC CAITSGRNEQFF
TRBD1 TRBJ2-2 TRBV7-9 few TGTGCCAGCAGCTCCTCCGGGACAGGGAACACCGGGGAGCTGTTTTTT CASSSSGTGNTGELFF
NA TRBJ2-1 TRBV6-2/TRBV6-3 few TGTGCCAGCAGTTACAGCAGCTCCTACAATGAGCAGTTCTTC CASSYSSSYNEQFF
TRBD2 TRBJ2-2 TRBV6-2/TRBV6-3 NA TGTGCCAGCAGTTCCACCACTCCCAGCGGGAGGGCCGACACCGGGGAGCTGTTTTTT CASSSTTPSGRADTGELFF
NA TRBJ1-2 TRBV6-5 once TGTGCCAGCAGCCCCTGGGGAGACCAACGATTCTACACCTTC CASSPWGDQRFYTF
NA TRBJ2-3 TRBV11-1 NA TGTGCCAGCAGCTTAATTGTCAGCACAGATACGCAGTATTTT CASSLIVSTDTQYF
TRBD1 TRBJ2-1 TRBV27 few TGTGCCAGCAGCTCCCGGGACAGGGGAAGTTATGAGCAGTTCTTC CASSSRDRGSYEQFF
NA TRBJ1-1 TRBV11-1 NA TGTGCCAGCAGCTTAGTACAGGGGAACACTGAAGCTTTCTTT CASSLVQGNTEAFF
NA TRBJ2-1 TRBV7-6 NA TGTGCCAGCAGCTTTCCTTTATACCGGGATTCTGGCAATGAGCAGTTCTTC CASSFPLYRDSGNEQFF
TRBD2 TRBJ2-3 TRBV4-1 once TGCGCCAGCAGCCCAAGGGGCACCGTGACTAGCGGAGATACGCAGTATTTT CASSPRGTVTSGDTQYF
NA TRBJ2-7 TRBV2 NA TGTGCCAGCACTGGCGGGGTTGGCTACGAGCAGTACTTC CASTGGVGYEQYF
NA TRBJ2-3 TRBV10-3 NA TGTGCCATCGCCGGCTCAGATACGCAGTATTTT CAIAGSDTQYF
NA TRBJ2-5 TRBV7-3 NA TGTGCCAGCAGCTCCCCCGCGGTCCTGTTTGAGACCCAGTACTTC CASSSPAVLFETQYF
NA TRBJ2-7 TRBV11-2 NA TGTGCCAGCAGCACCCTGACGGGAATGAAGACGTACGAGCAGTACTTC CASSTLTGMKTYEQYF
TRBD2 TRBJ2-3 TRBV18 NA TGTGCCAGCTCACCGGGGCGGGAGTGGAAGATCACAGATACGCAGTATTTT CASSPGREWKITDTQYF
NA TRBJ2-3 TRBV5-1 once TGCGCCAGCAGCTTGAGTTTCTTAGCGGACCCAGATACGCAGTATTTT CASSLSFLADPDTQYF
TRBD1 TRBJ2-7 TRBV28 few TGTGCCAGCAGGATAGGGACAGGGGAATTCTACGAGCAGTACTTC CASRIGTGEFYEQYF
TRBD2 TRBJ2-7 TRBV11-2 NA TGTGCCAGCAGCTTTAGTAGCGGGTTAACCTACGAGCAGTACTTC CASSFSSGLTYEQYF
NA TRBJ2-2 TRBV2 few TGTGCCAGCAGTGAACGGCTAAGCACCGGGGAGCTGTTTTTT CASSERLSTGELFF
NA TRBJ1-6 TRBV18 few TGTGCCAGCTCACCACCGGGATATAATTCACCCCTCCACTTT CASSPPGYNSPLHF
TRBD1 TRBJ1-3 TRBV20-1 NA TGCAGTGCTAGTCCCGGGGCAGGGGGGAGAAACACCATATATTTT CSASPGAGGRNTIYF
TRBD1 TRBJ2-1 TRBV13 NA TGTGCCAGCAGAACCAACCCCGGGACAGGGCAGTTCTTC CASRTNPGTGQFF
NA TRBJ2-1 TRBV19 NA TGTGCCAGTAGTATAGAGTCTACCCCTCAGTTCTTC CASSIESTPQFF
TRBD1 TRBJ1-2 TRBV4-1 NA TGCGCCAGCAGCCAAGATATACAGACAGGGACGAGGTATGGCTACACCTTC CASSQDIQTGTRYGYTF
NA TRBJ1-1 TRBV10-3 NA TGTGCCATCAGTATCGAACAGGGGAACACTGAAGCTTTCTTT CAISIEQGNTEAFF
TRBD1 TRBJ2-2 TRBV5-4 few TGTGCCAGCAGCTTGGCAGGGGGCGGTTCTTTCACCGGGGAGCTGTTTTTT CASSLAGGGSFTGELFF
NA TRBJ1-2 TRBV10-3 NA TGTGCCATCAGTGGACGTACAGGAAGAAACTATGGCTACACCTTC CAISGRTGRNYGYTF
NA TRBJ2-2 TRBV19 NA TGTGCCAGTAGTCCAGCTTGGGGGTCCGACACCGGGGAGCTGTTTTTT CASSPAWGSDTGELFF
NA TRBJ1-1 TRBV28 NA TGTGCCAGCACTCAAGCCGGGGAGACTGAAGCTTTCTTT CASTQAGETEAFF
TRBD1 TRBJ2-6 TRBV4-2 NA TGTGCCAGCAGCCCGGGACAGGGGGCTGCTCTTGGGGCCAACGTCCTGACTTTC CASSPGQGAALGANVLTF
NA TRBJ2-1 TRBV5-4 NA TGTGCCAGCAGCACCGTGGGCTCCTACAATGAGCAGTTCTTC CASSTVGSYNEQFF
TRBD2 TRBJ2-1 TRBV6-6 NA TGTGCCAGCAGTTACCCAATAGCGGGACCTAACAATGAGCAGTTCTTC CASSYPIAGPNNEQFF
NA TRBJ2-7 TRBV6-2/TRBV6-3 NA TGTGCCAGCAGTTACGGGGCCAGGACGCCGATTGGCTCCGAGCAGTACTTC CASSYGARTPIGSEQYF
NA TRBJ1-2 TRBV28 NA TGTGCCAGCCTTGGGGGCGGGGCGGTAAGCTATGGCTACACCTTC CASLGGGAVSYGYTF
NA TRBJ1-3 TRBV7-9 few TGTGCCAGCAGCCCCCTTGGGGGGCTCCCTGGAAACACCATATATTTT CASSPLGGLPGNTIYF
NA TRBJ2-1 TRBV2 NA TGTGCCAGCAGCGGACAGCTCAATGAGCAGTTCTTC CASSGQLNEQFF
NA TRBJ1-2 TRBV6-5 NA TGTGCCAGCAGACCGGACCGCTACTATGGCTACACCTTC CASRPDRYYGYTF
NA TRBJ2-3 TRBV5-1 NA TGCGCCAGCAGGACTAGCACAGATACGCAGTATTTT CASRTSTDTQYF
NA TRBJ2-3 TRBV27 NA TGTGCCAGCACCCGCGGGACAATTATCACAGATACGCAGTATTTT CASTRGTIITDTQYF
NA TRBJ2-1 TRBV12-3/TRBV12-4 NA TGTGCCAGCAGTTTTACTAGGAATGAGCAGTTCTTC CASSFTRNEQFF
TRBD2 TRBJ2-3 TRBV6-5 NA TGTGCCAGCCAAGACGGACTAGATGCGGGCGGACGGCAGTATTTT CASQDGLDAGGRQYF
TRBD2 TRBJ2-5 TRBV28 once TGTGCCAGCAGAGCGGGAGGGCGAGAGACCCAGTACTTC CASRAGGRETQYF